Below, one TCR beta chain is given with its context. The antigen remains undetermined. Researchers tagged individual cDNA molecules with unique molecular identifiers. TCRdb re-analysed the 5' RACE reads in MiXCR, keeping a single row per CDR3 protein. The profile shows 55,000 to 70,000 distinct CDR3 sequences, roughly a tenth of them singletons. The data were taken from a study of early T cells in non-severe SARS-CoV-2 infection. Study-level results: CD4 and private specificities were missed by VDJdb matching, which favored anti-spike CD8 responses.

The TCR was taken from an adult who was a healthcare worker with PCR-confirmed SARS-CoV-2 infection or an uninfected control (not recorded which). The sample comprised whole blood.

The CDR3 sequence: CASSPQTSGRSEQFF. CDR3 DNA: TGTGCCAGCAGCCCCCAGACTAGCGGGAGAAGTGAGCAGTTCTTC. This sequence joins TRBV3-1 and TRBJ2-1, with TRBD2 identical over 12 bases. The germline V gene encodes CDR1 LGHDT and CDR2 YNNKEL (reference sequence). V lost 4 bases, J lost 9 bases, and 7 bases stayed unmatched. This CDR3 has 15 amino acids.